The 2 T cell receptor beta chains below were found in one sample sequenced in a study of identical twins. MiXCR was run by TCRdb on the 5' RACE reads, yielding one entry per CDR3 protein. Seen here are 350,000 to 450,000 distinct CDR3 sequences, about 18% observed once, and the top ten hold around 10%. Sequencing was carried out using naive T cells sorted from blood. These receptors were obtained from a man aged 45-65 years in good health.

To note about this clonotype: At one end the junction does not follow the germline gene, possibly because of a read error. This chain joins TRBV10-3 and TRBJ2-1; perhaps TRBD2 as D (6 bases). CDR1 is ENHRY and CDR2 is SYGVKD in the germline V gene. This CDR3 has 14 residues. CDR3 in DNA: TGTGCCATCAGTGAGTCTGCCTCTACGGGAGTGTCAGTCTTC. Encoded protein: CAISESASTGVSVF.

V usage is TRBV7-2 and J usage is TRBJ2-3; 7 bases agree with TRBD1. V shed 5 bases, J shed 3 bases, and the junction held 8 bases outside the gene matches. The CDR3 extends over 15 amino acids. Per the germline V gene, CDR1 is SGHTA and CDR2 is FQGNSA. The CDR3 nucleotides read TGTGCCAGCAGCCCAAACAGGGGTTCGACAGATACGCAGTATTTT. This codes for CASSPNRGSTDTQYF.